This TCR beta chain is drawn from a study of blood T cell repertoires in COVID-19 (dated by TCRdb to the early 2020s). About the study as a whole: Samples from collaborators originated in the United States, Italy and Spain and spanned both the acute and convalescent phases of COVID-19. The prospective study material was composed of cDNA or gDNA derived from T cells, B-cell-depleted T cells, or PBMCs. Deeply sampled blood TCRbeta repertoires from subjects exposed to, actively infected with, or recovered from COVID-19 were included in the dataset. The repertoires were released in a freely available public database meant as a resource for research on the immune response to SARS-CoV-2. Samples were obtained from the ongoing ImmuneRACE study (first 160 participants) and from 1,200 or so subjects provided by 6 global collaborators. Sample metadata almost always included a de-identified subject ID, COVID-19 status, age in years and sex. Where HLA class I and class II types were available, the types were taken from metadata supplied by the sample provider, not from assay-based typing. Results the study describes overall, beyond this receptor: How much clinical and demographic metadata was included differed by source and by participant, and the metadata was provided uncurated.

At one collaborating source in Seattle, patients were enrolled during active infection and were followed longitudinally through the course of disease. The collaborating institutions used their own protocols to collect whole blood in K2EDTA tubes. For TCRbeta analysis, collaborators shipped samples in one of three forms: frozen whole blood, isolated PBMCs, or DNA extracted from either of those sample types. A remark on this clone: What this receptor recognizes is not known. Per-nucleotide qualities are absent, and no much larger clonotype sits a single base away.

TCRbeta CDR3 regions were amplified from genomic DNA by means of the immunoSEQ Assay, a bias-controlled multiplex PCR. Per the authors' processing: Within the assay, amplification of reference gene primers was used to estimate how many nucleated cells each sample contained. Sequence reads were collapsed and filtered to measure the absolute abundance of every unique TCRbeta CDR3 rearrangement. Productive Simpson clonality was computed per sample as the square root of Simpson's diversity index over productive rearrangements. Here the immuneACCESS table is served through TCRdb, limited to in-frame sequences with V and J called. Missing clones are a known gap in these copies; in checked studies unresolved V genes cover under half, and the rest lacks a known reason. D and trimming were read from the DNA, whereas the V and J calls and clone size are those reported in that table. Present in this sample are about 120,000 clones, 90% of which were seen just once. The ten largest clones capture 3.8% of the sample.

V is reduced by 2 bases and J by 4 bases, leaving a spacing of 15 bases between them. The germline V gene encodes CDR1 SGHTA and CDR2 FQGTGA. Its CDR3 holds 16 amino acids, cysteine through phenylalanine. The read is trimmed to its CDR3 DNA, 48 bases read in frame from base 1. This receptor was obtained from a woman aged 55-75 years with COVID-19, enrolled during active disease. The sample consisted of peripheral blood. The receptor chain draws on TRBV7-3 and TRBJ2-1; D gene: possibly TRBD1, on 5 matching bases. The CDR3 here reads CASSLVGRATYNEQFF. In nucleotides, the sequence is TGTGCCAGCAGCTTAGTTGGCAGGGCGACTTACAATGAGCAGTTCTTC. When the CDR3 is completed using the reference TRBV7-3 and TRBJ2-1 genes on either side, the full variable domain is GAGVSQTPSNKVTEKGKYVELRCDPISGHTALYWYRQSLGQGPEFLIYFQGTGAADDSGLPNDRFFAVRPEGSVSTLKIQRTERGDSAVYLCASSLVGRATYNEQFFGPGTRLTVL.